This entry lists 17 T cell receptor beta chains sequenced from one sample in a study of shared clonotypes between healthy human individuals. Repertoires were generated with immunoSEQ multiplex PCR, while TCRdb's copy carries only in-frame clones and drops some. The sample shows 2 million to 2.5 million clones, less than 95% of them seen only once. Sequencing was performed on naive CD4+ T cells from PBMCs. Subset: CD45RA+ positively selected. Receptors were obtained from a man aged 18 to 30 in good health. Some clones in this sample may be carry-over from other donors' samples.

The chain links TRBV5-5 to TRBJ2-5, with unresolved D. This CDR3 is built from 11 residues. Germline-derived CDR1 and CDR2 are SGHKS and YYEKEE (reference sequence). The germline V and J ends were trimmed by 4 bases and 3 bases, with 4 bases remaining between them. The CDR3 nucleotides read TGTGCCAGCAGCAAGGAAGAGACCCAGTACTTC. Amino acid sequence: CASSKEETQYF.

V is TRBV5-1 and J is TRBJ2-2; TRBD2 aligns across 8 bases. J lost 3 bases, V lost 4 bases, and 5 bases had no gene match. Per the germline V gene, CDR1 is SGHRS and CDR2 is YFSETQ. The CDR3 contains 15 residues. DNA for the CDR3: TGCGCCAGCAGCCGAGGGACTAGGTACACCGGGGAGCTGTTTTTT. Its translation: CASSRGTRYTGELFF.

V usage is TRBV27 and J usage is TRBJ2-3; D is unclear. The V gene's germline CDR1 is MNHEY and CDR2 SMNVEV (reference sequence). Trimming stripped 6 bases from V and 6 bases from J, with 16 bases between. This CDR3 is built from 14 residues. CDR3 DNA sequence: TGTGCCAGCAGGGGCACGTTTGCATCGGATACGCAGTATTTT. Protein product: CASRGTFASDTQYF.

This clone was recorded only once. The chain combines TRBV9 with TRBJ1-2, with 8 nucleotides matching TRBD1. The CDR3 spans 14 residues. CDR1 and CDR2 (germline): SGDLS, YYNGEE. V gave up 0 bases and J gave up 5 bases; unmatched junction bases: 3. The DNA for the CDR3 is TGTGCCAGCAGCGTAGAGCGACAGGGGTATGGCTACACCTTC. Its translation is CASSVERQGYGYTF.

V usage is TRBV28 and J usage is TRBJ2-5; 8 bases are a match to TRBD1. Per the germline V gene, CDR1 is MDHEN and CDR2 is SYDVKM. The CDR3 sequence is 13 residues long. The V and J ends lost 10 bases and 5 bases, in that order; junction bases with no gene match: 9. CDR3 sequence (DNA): TGTGCCACCTATACAGGGGGTAAGGAGACCCAGTACTTC. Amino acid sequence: CATYTGGKETQYF. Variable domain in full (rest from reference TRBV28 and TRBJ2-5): DVKVTQSSRYLVKRTGEKVFLECVQDMDHENMFWYRQDPGLGLRLIYFSYDVKMKEKGDIPEGYSVSREKKERFSLILESASTNQTSMYLCATYTGGKETQYFGPGTRLLVL.

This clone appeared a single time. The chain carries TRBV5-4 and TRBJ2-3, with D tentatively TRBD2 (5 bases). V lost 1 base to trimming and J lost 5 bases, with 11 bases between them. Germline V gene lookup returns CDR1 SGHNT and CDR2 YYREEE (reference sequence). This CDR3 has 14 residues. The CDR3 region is CASSLTGNRDTQYF. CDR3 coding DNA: TGTGCCAGCAGCTTGACGGGAAACAGAGATACGCAGTATTTT.

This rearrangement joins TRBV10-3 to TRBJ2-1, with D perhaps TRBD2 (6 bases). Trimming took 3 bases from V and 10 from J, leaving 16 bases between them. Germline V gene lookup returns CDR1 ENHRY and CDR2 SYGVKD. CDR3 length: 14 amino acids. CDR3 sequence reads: CAISEGAGLREQFF. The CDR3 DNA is TGTGCCATCAGTGAAGGAGCGGGCCTTCGGGAGCAGTTCTTC.

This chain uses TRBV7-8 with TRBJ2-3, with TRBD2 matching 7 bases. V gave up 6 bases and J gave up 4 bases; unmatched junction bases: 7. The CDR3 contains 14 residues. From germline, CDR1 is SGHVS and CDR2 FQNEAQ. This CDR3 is CASRLRGRADTQYF. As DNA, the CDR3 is TGTGCCAGCAGGCTACGGGGGAGGGCAGATACGCAGTATTTT.

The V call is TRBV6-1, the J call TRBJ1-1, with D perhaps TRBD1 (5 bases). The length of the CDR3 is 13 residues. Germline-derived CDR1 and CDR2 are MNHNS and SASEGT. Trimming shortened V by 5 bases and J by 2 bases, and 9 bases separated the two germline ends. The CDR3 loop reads CASSWGYNTEAFF. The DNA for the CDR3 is TGTGCCAGCAGTTGGGGGTATAACACTGAAGCTTTCTTT.

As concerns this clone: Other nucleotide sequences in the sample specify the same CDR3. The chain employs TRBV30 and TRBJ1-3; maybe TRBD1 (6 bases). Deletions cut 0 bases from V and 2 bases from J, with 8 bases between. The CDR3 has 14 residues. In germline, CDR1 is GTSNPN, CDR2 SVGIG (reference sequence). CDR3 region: CAWSVGGAGNTIYF. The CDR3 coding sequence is TGTGCCTGGAGTGTGGGGGGCGCTGGAAACACCATATATTTT.

The chain's CDR3 is CASSQVAERQETQYF. The CDR3 DNA is TGCGCCAGCAGCCAGGTGGCGGAGCGGCAAGAGACCCAGTACTTC. The chain links TRBV4-1 to TRBJ2-5, with D possibly TRBD2 on 5 matching bases. Germline CDR1 is MGHRA and CDR2 is YSYEKL. Deletions cut 3 bases from V and 2 bases from J, with 13 bases between. The CDR3 loop spans 15 amino acids.

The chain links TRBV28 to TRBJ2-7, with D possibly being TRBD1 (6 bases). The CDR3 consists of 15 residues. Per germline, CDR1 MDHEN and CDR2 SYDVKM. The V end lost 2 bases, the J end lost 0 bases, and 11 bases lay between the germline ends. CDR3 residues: CASSLTGIFSYEQYF. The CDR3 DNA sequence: TGTGCCAGCAGTTTAACAGGGATATTCTCCTACGAGCAGTACTTC.

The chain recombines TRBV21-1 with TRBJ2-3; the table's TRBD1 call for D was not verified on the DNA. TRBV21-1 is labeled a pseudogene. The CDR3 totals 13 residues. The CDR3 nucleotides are TGTGCCAGCAAAGACAGGGTTTCAGATACGCAGTATTTT. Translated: CASKDRVSDTQYF.

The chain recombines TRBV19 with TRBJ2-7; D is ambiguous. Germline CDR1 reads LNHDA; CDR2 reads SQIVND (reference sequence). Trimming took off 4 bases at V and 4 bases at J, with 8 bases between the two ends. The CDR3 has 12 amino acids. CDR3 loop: CASSTRPYEQYF. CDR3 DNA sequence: TGTGCCAGTAGTACCCGCCCATACGAGCAGTACTTC.

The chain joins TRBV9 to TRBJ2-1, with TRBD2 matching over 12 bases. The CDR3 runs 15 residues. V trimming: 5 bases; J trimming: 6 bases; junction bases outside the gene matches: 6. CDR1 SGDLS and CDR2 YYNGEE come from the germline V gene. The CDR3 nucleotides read TGTGCCAGCAGTAATCTAGCGGGAGGGGGCAATGAGCAGTTCTTC. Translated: CASSNLAGGGNEQFF.

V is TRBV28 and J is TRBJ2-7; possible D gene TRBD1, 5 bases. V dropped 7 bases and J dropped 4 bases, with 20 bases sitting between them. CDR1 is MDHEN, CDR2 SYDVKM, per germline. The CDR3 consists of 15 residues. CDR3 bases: TGTGCCAGCATACCTACAGGCGCTTCCTTGTACGAGCAGTACTTC. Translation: CASIPTGASLYEQYF.

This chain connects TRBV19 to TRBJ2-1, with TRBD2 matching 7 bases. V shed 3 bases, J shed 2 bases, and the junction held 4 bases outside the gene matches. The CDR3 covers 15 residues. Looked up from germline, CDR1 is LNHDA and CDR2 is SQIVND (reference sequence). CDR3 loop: CASSMRLAAYNEQFF. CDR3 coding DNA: TGTGCCAGTAGTATGAGGCTAGCGGCCTACAATGAGCAGTTCTTC.